The next 7 T cell receptor beta chains were all read from a single sample in a study of early T cells in non-severe SARS-CoV-2 infection. TCRdb fed the 5' RACE reads into MiXCR, producing one record per CDR3 protein. The profile shows about 60,000 distinct CDR3 sequences, roughly 13% of them singletons. Sequenced input: whole blood. The receptors shown here come from an adult who was a healthcare worker with PCR-confirmed SARS-CoV-2 infection or an uninfected control (not recorded which).

This clonotype occurred many times. The chain recombines TRBV28 with TRBJ1-2, with 7 bases identical to TRBD1. V shed 5 bases, J shed 6 bases, and the junction held 6 bases outside the gene matches. Germline lookup yields CDR1 MDHEN and CDR2 SYDVKM. The CDR3 spans 13 residues. CDR3 region: CASSPTGEDGYTF. CDR3 bases: TGTGCCAGCAGTCCCACAGGGGAAGATGGCTACACCTTC.

This chain uses TRBV27 with TRBJ2-5; TRBD1 might be the D (6 bases). This CDR3 spans 14 amino acids. The germline V and J ends were trimmed by 4 bases and 2 bases, with 11 bases remaining between them. Per the germline V gene, CDR1 is MNHEY and CDR2 is SMNVEV (reference sequence). The CDR3 spells CASSSWGLQETQYF. CDR3 DNA: TGTGCCAGCAGTTCCTGGGGGCTGCAAGAGACCCAGTACTTC.

J is TRBJ2-7 and V is TRBV9; D perhaps matches TRBD2 (5 bases). The CDR3 has 16 residues. Trimming cost V 4 bases and J 4 bases, with 21 bases left between them. From germline, CDR1 is SGDLS and CDR2 YYNGEE. CDR3 region: CASSPLAGYVPYEQYF. In DNA, the CDR3 is TGTGCCAGCAGCCCCCTTGCGGGCTACGTTCCGTACGAGCAGTACTTC.

The chain couples TRBV7-6 to TRBJ2-1; the D gene is possibly TRBD2 (6 bases). V was trimmed by 6 bases and J by 1 base, leaving 13 bases between them. The CDR3 length is 15 residues. CDR1 and CDR2 from the germline V gene are SGHVS and FNYEAQ. CDR3 in DNA: TGTGCCAGCAGTCCCAGGGAGGTTTCCTACAATGAGCAGTTCTTC. As protein: CASSPREVSYNEQFF. Combining the CDR3 with reference TRBV7-6 and TRBJ2-1 gives the whole variable domain GAGVSQSPRYKVTKRGQDVALRCDPISGHVSLYWYRQALGQGPEFLTYFNYEAQQDKSGLPNDRFSAERPEGSISTLTIQRTEQRDSAMYRCASSPREVSYNEQFFGPGTRLTVL.

This clonotype showed up many times. V gene TRBV6-5 combines with J gene TRBJ2-3, with 12 bases lining up with TRBD1. The germline V gene encodes CDR1 MNHEY and CDR2 SVGAGI. The ends lost 5 bases at V and 1 base at J; junction bases unmatched: 1. The CDR3 has 15 residues. The CDR3 bases are TGTGCCAGCAGTCGGGACAGGGGGCGCACAGATACGCAGTATTTT. Translating gives CASSRDRGRTDTQYF.

This clonotype was counted only a few times. The chain has TRBV24-1 and TRBJ2-1, with no clear D. Per the germline V gene, CDR1 is KGHDR and CDR2 is SFDVKD. The CDR3 sequence is 13 residues long. Trimming pared 4 bases from V and 4 bases from J, leaving 7 bases between. The chain's CDR3 is CATSEQSYNEQFF. DNA of the CDR3: TGTGCCACCAGTGAGCAGAGTTACAATGAGCAGTTCTTC.

The V call is TRBV6-2 or TRBV6-3, the J call TRBJ1-2; D uncertain. V shed 5 bases and J shed 5 bases, with 12 bases lying between them. This CDR3 is 13 amino acids long. CDR1 is MNHEY and CDR2 is SVGEGT in the germline V gene. CDR3 sequence: CASSRAGRYGYTF. The CDR3 DNA sequence: TGTGCCAGCAGTCGGGCTGGCCGATATGGCTACACCTTC.